This T cell receptor (beta chain) was recovered during a study of T cells in Graves' hyperthyroidism and ophthalmopathy. At least ten counts were recorded for this clonotype. There are 13 residues in the CDR3. Germline CDR1 MNHNS, CDR2 SASEGT. The CDR3 regions of TCR beta were amplified from RNA transcripts. Carried out on the TCR CDR3, a first-round RT-PCR used the HTBI primer set. From the multiplex PCR reads, TCRdb called clonotypes with MiXCR, one entry per CDR3 protein. The sample yields roughly 350,000 distinct CDR3 sequences, approximately 14% seen once. The rearrangement links TRBV6-1 to TRBJ2-7, with D unresolved. Sequencing was done on a sample of blood. The sequence came from a woman in her twenties or thirties with Graves' hyperthyroidism. The CDR3 DNA reads as TGTGCGGTGTCCCAAGGGCCGGGCTACGAGCAGTACTTC. Amino acids: CAVSQGPGYEQYF.